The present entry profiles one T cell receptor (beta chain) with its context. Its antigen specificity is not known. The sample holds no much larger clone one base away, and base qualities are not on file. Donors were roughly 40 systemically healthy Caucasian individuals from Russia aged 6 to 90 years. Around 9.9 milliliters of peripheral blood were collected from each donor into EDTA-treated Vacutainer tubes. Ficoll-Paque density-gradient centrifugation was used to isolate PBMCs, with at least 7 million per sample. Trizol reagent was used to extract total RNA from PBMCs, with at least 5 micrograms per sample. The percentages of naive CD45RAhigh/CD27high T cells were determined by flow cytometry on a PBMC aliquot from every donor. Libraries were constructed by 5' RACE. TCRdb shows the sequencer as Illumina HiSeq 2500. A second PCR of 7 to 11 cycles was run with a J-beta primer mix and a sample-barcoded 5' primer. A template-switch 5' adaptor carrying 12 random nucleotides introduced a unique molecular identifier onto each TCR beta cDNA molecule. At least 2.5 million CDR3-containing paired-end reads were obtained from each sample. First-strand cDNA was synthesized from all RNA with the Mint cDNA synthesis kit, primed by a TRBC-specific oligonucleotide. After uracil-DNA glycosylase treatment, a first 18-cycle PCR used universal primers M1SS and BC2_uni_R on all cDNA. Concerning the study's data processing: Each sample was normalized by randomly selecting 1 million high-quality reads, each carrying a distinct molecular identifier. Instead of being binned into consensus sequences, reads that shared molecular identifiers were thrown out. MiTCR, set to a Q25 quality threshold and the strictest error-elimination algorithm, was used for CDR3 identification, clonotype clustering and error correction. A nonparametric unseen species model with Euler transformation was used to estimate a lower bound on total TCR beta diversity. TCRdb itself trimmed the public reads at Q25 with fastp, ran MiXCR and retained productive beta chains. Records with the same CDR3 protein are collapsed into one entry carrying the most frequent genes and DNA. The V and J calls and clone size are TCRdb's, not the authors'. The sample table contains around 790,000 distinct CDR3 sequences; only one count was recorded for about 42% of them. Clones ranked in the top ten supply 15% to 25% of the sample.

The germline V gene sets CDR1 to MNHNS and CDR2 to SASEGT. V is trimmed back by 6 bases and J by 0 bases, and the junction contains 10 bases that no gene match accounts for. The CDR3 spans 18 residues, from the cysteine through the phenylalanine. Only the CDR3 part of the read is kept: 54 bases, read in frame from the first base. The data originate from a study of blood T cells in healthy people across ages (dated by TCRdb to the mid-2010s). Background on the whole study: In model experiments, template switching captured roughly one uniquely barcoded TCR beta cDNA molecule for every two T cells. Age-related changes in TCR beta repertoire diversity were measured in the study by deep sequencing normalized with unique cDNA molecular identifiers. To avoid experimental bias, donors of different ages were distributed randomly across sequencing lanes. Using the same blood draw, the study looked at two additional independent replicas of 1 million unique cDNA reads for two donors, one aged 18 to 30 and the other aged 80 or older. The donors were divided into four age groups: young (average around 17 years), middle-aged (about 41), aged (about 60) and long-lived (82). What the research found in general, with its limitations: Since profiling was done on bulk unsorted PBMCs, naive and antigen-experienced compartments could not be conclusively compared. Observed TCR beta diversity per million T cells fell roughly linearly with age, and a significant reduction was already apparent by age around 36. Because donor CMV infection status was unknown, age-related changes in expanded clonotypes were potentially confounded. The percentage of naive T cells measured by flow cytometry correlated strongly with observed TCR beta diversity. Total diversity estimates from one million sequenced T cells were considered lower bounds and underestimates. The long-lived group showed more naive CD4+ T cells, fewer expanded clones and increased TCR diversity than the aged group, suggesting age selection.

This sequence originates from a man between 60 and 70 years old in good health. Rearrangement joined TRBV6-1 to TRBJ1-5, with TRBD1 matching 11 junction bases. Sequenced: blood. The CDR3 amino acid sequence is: CASRGGGQGVFSNQPQHF. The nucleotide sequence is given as TGTGCCAGCAGAGGGGGGGGACAGGGGGTTTTTAGCAATCAGCCCCAGCATTTT.